These 20 T cell receptor beta chains came from one sample sequenced in a study of blood T cell repertoires in COVID-19. The table came from immunoSEQ multiplex PCR; TCRdb's copy has only in-frame clones and leaves some out. The sample records 150,000 to 200,000 clones, 78% being singletons. Source material: peripheral blood. The receptors were sampled from a woman older than 75 with acute or convalescent COVID-19.

This rearrangement joins TRBV29-1 to TRBJ2-7; maybe TRBD2 (6 bases). CDR3 size: 12 residues. Trimming shortened V by 4 bases and J by 4 bases, and 11 bases separated the two germline ends. Looked up from germline, CDR1 is SQVTM and CDR2 is ANQGSEA. This CDR3 is CSVAPGVYEQYF. The CDR3 DNA follows: TGCAGCGTTGCCCCGGGGGTTTACGAGCAGTACTTC.

There are many counts of this clone. CDR3 region: CATSRDKTIDPWTGDDQPQHF. For the CDR3, the DNA is TGTGCCACCAGCAGAGATAAAACGATCGATCCTTGGACAGGGGACGATCAGCCCCAGCATTTT. The chain is built from TRBV15 and TRBJ1-5; 9 nucleotides match TRBD1. The CDR3 is 21 residues long. Germline V gene data show CDR1 as LNHNV and CDR2 as YYDKDF (reference sequence). V lost 0 bases, J lost 5 bases, and 20 bases stayed unmatched.

This clone was found a few times. The V and J genes are TRBV5-1 and TRBJ2-3; TRBD1 matches at 8 bases. The germline V gene encodes CDR1 SGHRS and CDR2 YFSETQ. V lost 5 bases to trimming and J lost 4 bases; unmatched junction nucleotides: 3. This CDR3 has 13 residues. The CDR3 is CASRRQGPDTQYF. In DNA form, the CDR3 reads TGCGCCAGCAGGAGACAGGGGCCAGATACGCAGTATTTT. Combining the CDR3 with reference TRBV5-1 and TRBJ2-3 gives the whole variable domain KAGVTQTPRYLIKTRGQQVTLSCSPISGHRSVSWYQQTPGQGLQFLFEYFSETQRNKGNFPGRFSGRQFSNSRSEMNVSTLELGDSALYLCASRRQGPDTQYFGPGTRLTVL.

Concerning this clone itself: In the same sample, other DNA sequences code for this CDR3. This sequence joins TRBV2 and TRBJ1-1, with no clear D. This CDR3 spans 13 amino acids. Germline V CDR1 and CDR2: SNHLY, FYNNEI. V lost 3 bases and J lost 1, with 6 bases in between. The CDR3 sequence: CASSDRENTEAFF. CDR3 coding DNA: TGTGCCAGCAGTGATCGGGAGAACACTGAAGCTTTCTTT.

This chain links TRBV3-1 (or the pseudogene TRBV3-2) with TRBJ2-1; TRBD1 is a possible D gene (5 bases). This CDR3 is built from 15 residues. Per germline, CDR1 LGHDT and CDR2 YNNKEL (reference sequence). The V gene lost 1 base and the J gene lost 6 bases, with 13 bases spanning the gap. CDR3 loop: CASSQVAGSINEQFF. The CDR3 bases are TGTGCCAGCAGCCAAGTGGCAGGGTCAATCAATGAGCAGTTCTTC.

This sequence joins TRBV28 and TRBJ2-5; 7 bases map to TRBD1. The CDR3 runs to 14 residues. The V and J ends lost 4 bases and 4 bases, in that order; junction bases with no gene match: 6. Germline V lookup: CDR1 MDHEN, CDR2 SYDVKM. The CDR3, as DNA: TGTGCCAGCAGTTCGCCCGACAGGGCAGAGACCCAGTACTTC. Translation: CASSSPDRAETQYF.

In this sample, this clone turned up a few times. The CDR3 sequence: CASSSGGPHTDTQYF. DNA for the CDR3: TGTGCCAGCAGCTCCGGGGGGCCCCACACAGATACGCAGTATTTT. This chain connects TRBV5-4 to TRBJ2-3; weak D call: TRBD2 (7 bases). This CDR3 contains 15 residues. Germline values: CDR1 SGHNT, CDR2 YYREEE (reference sequence). The ends were cut back, 3 bases at V and 2 bases at J, with 13 bases in the middle.

V and J are TRBV28 and TRBJ1-1; D gene unclear. Germline CDR1 MDHEN, CDR2 SYDVKM. The CDR3 contains 15 residues. Trimming pared 4 bases from V and 1 base from J, leaving 13 bases between. CDR3 nucleotide sequence: TGTGCCAGCAGTTCCCCAAAGGACTGGAACACTGAAGCTTTCTTT. This encodes CASSSPKDWNTEAFF.

The chain links TRBV12-3 or TRBV12-4 to TRBJ1-1; TRBD1 matches at 7 bases. Trimming removed 7 bases from V and 1 base from J; junction bases left unmatched: 3. The CDR3 is 13 residues long. CDR3 DNA: TGTGCCAGCAAAGACAGGGAGAACACTGAAGCTTTCTTT. It encodes CASKDRENTEAFF.

This clone appeared a single time. The DNA for the CDR3 is TGTGCCAGCAGCACTGGGGGACAGGGATGGGATGAGCAGTTCTTC. Amino acids: CASSTGGQGWDEQFF. The J gene is TRBJ2-1, the V gene TRBV11-2; 9 bases are shared with TRBD1. The CDR3 sequence is 15 residues long. V was pared by 5 bases and J by 8 bases, with 10 bases of the junction left unmatched. The germline CDR1 and CDR2 sequences are SGHAT and FQNNGV.

The chain recombines TRBV2 with TRBJ1-1, with D possibly matching TRBD1 (6 bases). The V gene's germline CDR1 is SNHLY and CDR2 FYNNEI. This CDR3 has 13 amino acids. V was trimmed by 2 bases and J by 10 bases, leaving 14 bases between them. CDR3 DNA sequence: TGTGCCAGCAGTGAACGGGACACCTGGGGAGCTTTCTTT. Encoded protein: CASSERDTWGAFF.

J is TRBJ1-1 and V is TRBV5-1, with D possibly matching TRBD1 (6 bases). Germline V gene sequence: CDR1 SGHRS, CDR2 YFSETQ. V was pared by 4 bases and J by 2 bases, with 12 bases between. The CDR3 has 14 amino acids. The CDR3 DNA is TGCGCCAGCAGCCAGGGGACGGCAAACACTGAAGCTTTCTTT. It encodes CASSQGTANTEAFF.

In nucleotides, the CDR3 is TGTGCCTGCGGAAAAGGACTAGCGGGATCGAACACCGGGGAGCTGTTTTTT. It translates to CACGKGLAGSNTGELFF. This chain links TRBV30 with TRBJ2-2; TRBD2 matches at 12 bases. The CDR3 is 17 amino acids. The J segment lost 0 bases and the V segment lost 6 bases, leaving 8 bases of the junction unmatched. Germline CDR1 GTSNPN, CDR2 SVGIG (reference sequence).

This clone was observed a single time. The V and J genes are TRBV5-4 and TRBJ1-3; a possible D gene is TRBD1 (5 bases). CDR1 and CDR2 from the germline V gene are SGHNT and YYREEE (reference sequence). There are 16 residues in the CDR3. V was trimmed by 4 bases and J by 4 bases, leaving 18 bases between them. The CDR3 here is CASSRGVRGSGNTIYF. CDR3 in DNA: TGTGCCAGCAGCCGAGGAGTTAGGGGTTCAGGAAACACCATATATTTT.

This chain links TRBV28 with TRBJ2-7; 8 bases line up with TRBD1. The CDR3 is made up of 15 amino acids. Per germline, CDR1 MDHEN and CDR2 SYDVKM. The J segment lost 4 bases and the V segment lost 2 bases, leaving 7 bases of the junction unmatched. The CDR3 nucleotides are TGTGCCAGCAGTTTACCGGGACAGGTGAAATACGAGCAGTACTTC. Protein sequence: CASSLPGQVKYEQYF.

A word on this clone: This is likely a read error, given that the CDR3 carries no conserved phenylalanine or tryptophan at its end. No DNA is shown, since the ends of the CDR3 on it are uncertain; the CDR3 is the one TCRdb lists. CDR3: CASSFGQGLIVTL. The chain joins TRBV12-3 or TRBV12-4 to TRBJ1-2; TRBD1, the table's D call, was not compared with the DNA. Including both end residues, the CDR3 is 13 amino acids long.

This sequence joins TRBV5-1 and TRBJ2-1, with 9 bases aligning to TRBD1. V shed 4 bases and J 3 bases; nucleotides not matched to a gene: 2. Germline values: CDR1 SGHRS, CDR2 YFSETQ. CDR3 length: 14 amino acids. The CDR3 sequence: CASSQDRGYNEQFF. CDR3 in DNA: TGCGCCAGCAGCCAGGACAGGGGCTACAATGAGCAGTTCTTC.

The chain couples TRBV6-5 to TRBJ1-4, with D maybe TRBD1 (5 bases). V was trimmed by 6 bases and J by 4 bases, leaving 12 bases between them. Germline V CDR1 and CDR2: MNHEY, SVGAGI. The CDR3 is made up of 14 amino acids. The CDR3 region has the DNA TGTGCCAGCAGCGACAACCAGGGTAATGAAAAACTGTTTTTT. Amino acid sequence: CASSDNQGNEKLFF.

The V call is TRBV18, the J call TRBJ1-5, with TRBD1 as a possible D gene (6 bases). CDR1 and CDR2 from the germline V gene are KGHSH and LQKENI. This CDR3 spans 13 amino acids. V was trimmed by 4 bases and J by 4 bases, leaving 8 bases between them. The CDR3 DNA sequence: TGTGCCAGCTCACAGGACAGTAATCAGCCCCAGCATTTT. It yields the protein CASSQDSNQPQHF.

This clone occurred a few times. The chain joins TRBV3-1 (or the pseudogene TRBV3-2) to TRBJ2-1; D is perhaps TRBD2 (6 bases). The ends were cut back, 0 bases at V and 4 bases at J, with 7 bases in the middle. Germline assignment: CDR1 LGHDT and CDR2 YNNKEL (reference sequence). There are 14 residues in the CDR3. CDR3 residues: CASSQEAGYNEQFF. The DNA of the CDR3 is TGTGCCAGCAGCCAAGAGGCGGGATACAATGAGCAGTTCTTC.